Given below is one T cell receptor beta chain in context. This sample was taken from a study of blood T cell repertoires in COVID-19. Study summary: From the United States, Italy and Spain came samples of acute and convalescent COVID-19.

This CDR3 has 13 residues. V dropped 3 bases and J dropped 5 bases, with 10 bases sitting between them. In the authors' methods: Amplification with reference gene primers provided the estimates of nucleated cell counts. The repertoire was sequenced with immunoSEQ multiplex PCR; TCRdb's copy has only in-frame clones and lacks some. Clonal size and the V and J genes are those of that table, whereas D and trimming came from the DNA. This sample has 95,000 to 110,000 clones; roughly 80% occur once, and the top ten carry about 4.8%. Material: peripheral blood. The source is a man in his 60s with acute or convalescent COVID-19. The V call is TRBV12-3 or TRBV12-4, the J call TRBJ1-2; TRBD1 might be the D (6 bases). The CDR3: CASSLGGPYGYTF. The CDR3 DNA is TGTGCCAGCAGTTTGGGGGGGCCTTATGGCTACACCTTC.